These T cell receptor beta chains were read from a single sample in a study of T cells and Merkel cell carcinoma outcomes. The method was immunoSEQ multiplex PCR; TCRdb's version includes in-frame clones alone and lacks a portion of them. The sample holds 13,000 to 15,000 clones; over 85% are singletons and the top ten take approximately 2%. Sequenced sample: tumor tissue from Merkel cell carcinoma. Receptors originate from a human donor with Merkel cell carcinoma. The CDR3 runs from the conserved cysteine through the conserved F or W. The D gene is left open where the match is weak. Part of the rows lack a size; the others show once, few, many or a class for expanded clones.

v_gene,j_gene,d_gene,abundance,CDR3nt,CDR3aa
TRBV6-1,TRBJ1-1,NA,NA,TGTGCCAGCAGTGAAACCGAGATTATGAACACTGAAGCTTTCTTT,CASSETEIMNTEAFF
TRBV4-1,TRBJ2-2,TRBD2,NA,TGCGCCAGCAGGCGGGGGGCGAACACCGGGGAGCTGTTTTTT,CASRRGANTGELFF
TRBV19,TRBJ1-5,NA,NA,TGTGCCAGTAGCTCGTGGGGGTATAGCAATCAGCCCCAGCATTTT,CASSSWGYSNQPQHF
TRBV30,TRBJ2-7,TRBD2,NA,TGTGCCTGGAGCCGGAGGGAGGGCTACGAGCAGTACTTC,CAWSRREGYEQYF
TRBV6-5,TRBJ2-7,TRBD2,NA,TGTGCCAGCAGTTCCCCCGGGGGGGGCGAGCAGTACTTC,CASSSPGGGEQYF
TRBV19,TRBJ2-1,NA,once,TGTGCCAGTCGGGGTAGGGGCTCCTACAATGAGCAGTTCTTC,CASRGRGSYNEQFF
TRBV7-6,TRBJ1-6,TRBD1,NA,TGTGCCAGCAGCTCTTCGGACAGGGGGCTAGGGTCACCCCTCCACTTT,CASSSSDRGLGSPLHF
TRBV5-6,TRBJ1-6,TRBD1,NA,TGTGCCAGCAGCTTATCCGGGACAGGGTATAATTCACCCCTCCACTTT,CASSLSGTGYNSPLHF
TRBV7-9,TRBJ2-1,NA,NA,TGTGCCAGCAGCGGCAGGGTTCGTGAGCAGTTCTTC,CASSGRVREQFF
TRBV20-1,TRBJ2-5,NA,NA,TGCAGTGCCCCCCAGGGGGAGACCCAGTACTTC,CSAPQGETQYF
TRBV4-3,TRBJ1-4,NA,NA,TGCGCCAGCAGCCAAGATGTAGTAAGAGCTAATGAAAAACTGTTTTTT,CASSQDVVRANEKLFF
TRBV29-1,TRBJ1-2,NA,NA,TGCAGCGGAGCAGTTAACTATGGCTACACCTTC,CSGAVNYGYTF
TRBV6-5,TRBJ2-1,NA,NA,TGTGCCAGCAGGGCGCTATCAGGATCCTACAATGAGCAGTTCTTC,CASRALSGSYNEQFF
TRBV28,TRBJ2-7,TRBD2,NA,TGTGCCAGCAGTTTAGGCGGGAGGGCCAGGAACGAGCAGTACTTC,CASSLGGRARNEQYF
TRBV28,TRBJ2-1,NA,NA,TGTGCCAGCAGTTTGGACGGTTACAATGAGCAGTTCTTC,CASSLDGYNEQFF
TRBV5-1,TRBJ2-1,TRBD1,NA,TGCGCCAGCAGCTTGTTCGGGACAGGGGTCGATGAGCAGTTCTTC,CASSLFGTGVDEQFF
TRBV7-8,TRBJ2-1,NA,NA,TGTGCCAGCAGCTTAGCGCTTACAGAGGATTACAATGAGCAGTTCTTC,CASSLALTEDYNEQFF
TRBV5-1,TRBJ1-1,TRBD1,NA,TGCGCCAGCAGCACTGGACAGGGGGAATCTGAAGCTTTCTTT,CASSTGQGESEAFF
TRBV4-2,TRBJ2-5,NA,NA,TGTGCCAGCAGCCAAGGACGCCGAATTTCACCCCAGTACTTC,CASSQGRRISPQYF
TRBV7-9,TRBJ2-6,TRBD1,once,TGTGCCAGCAGCTTAAGGACAGGGGTATATGGGGCCAACGTCCTGACTTTC,CASSLRTGVYGANVLTF
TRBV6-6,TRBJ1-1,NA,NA,TGTGCCAGCAGTCTGCGTGGGCTTTACACTGAAGCTTTCTTT,CASSLRGLYTEAFF
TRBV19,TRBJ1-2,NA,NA,TGTGCCAGTAGTATAGACGACTATGGCTACACCTTC,CASSIDDYGYTF
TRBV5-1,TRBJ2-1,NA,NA,TGCGCCAGCAGCTTAGGTGCGAACTACAATGAGCAGTTCTTC,CASSLGANYNEQFF
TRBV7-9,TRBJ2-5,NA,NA,TGTGCCAGCAGCTTAGATATCTGGCAGATACAAGAGACCCAGTACTTC,CASSLDIWQIQETQYF
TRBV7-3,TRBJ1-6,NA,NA,TGTGTCAGCAGCTTATCAGGGGATAATTCACCCCTCCACTTT,CVSSLSGDNSPLHF
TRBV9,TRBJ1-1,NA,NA,TGTGCCAGCAGCGTAGCAGCCGGGTGGGGCACTGAAGCTTTCTTT,CASSVAAGWGTEAFF
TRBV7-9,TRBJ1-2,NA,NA,TGTGCCAGCAGCTTAGTAGGTGTGGGGGAGATAGCGAACTATGGCTACACCTTC,CASSLVGVGEIANYGYTF
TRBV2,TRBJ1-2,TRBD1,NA,TGTGCCAGCAGTGAGGACAGGCTCTCCGCTGGCTACACCTTC,CASSEDRLSAGYTF
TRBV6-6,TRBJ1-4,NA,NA,TGTGCCAGCAGGAACGACGCAACTAATGAAAAACTGTTTTTT,CASRNDATNEKLFF
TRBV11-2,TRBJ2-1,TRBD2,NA,TGTGCCAGCAGCCTTATGGGGGGGACTTCCTACAATGAGCAGTTCTTC,CASSLMGGTSYNEQFF
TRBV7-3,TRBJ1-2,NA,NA,TGTGCCAGCAGCCCTTCGGACGGTTATGGCTACACCTTC,CASSPSDGYGYTF
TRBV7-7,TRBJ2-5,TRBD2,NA,TGTGCCAGCAGCTTAGCGATACTAGCGGGAGGTCCGGGAGAGACCCAGTACTTC,CASSLAILAGGPGETQYF
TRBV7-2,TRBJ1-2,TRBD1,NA,TGTGCCAGCAGCTTAGTAGTGGGACAGCCTCACTATGGCTACACCTTC,CASSLVVGQPHYGYTF
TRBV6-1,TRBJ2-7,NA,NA,TGTGCCAGCAGTTTTAACAGGGTTTCCTACGAGCAGTACTTC,CASSFNRVSYEQYF
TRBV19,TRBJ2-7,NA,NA,TGTGCCAGTAGTAAAACTCGGGATAGCGCCTACGAGCAGTACTTC,CASSKTRDSAYEQYF
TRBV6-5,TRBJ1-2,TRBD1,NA,TGTGCCAGCAGTTACTCTGGGGCAACAGGGGACAATGGCTACACCTTC,CASSYSGATGDNGYTF
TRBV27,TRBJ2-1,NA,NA,TGTGCCAGCAGTTTCGGTGGGACACAGCAGTTCTTC,CASSFGGTQQFF
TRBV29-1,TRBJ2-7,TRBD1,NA,TGCAGCGTTGACTCCTCTGGACAGGGGCTGGGCGAGCAGTACTTC,CSVDSSGQGLGEQYF
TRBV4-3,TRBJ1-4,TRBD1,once,TGCGCCAGCAGCCAAGATTATACAGGGGGCGGTGAAAAACTGTTTTTT,CASSQDYTGGGEKLFF
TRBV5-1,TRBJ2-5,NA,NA,TGCGCCAGCAGCTTGGGGGTGGGCCAGCAAGAGACCCAGTACTTC,CASSLGVGQQETQYF
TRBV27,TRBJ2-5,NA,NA,TGTGCCAGCAGTTTATTACAGGGAGAGACCCAGTACTTC,CASSLLQGETQYF
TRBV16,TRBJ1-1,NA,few,TGTGCCAGCAGCCCTCTCCGGGGGCCTGGGACTGAAGCTTTCTTT,CASSPLRGPGTEAFF
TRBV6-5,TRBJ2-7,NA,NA,TGTGCCAGCAGGGGAACCCTTTACCCCTACGAGCAGTACTTC,CASRGTLYPYEQYF
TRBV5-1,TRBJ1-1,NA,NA,TGCGCCAGCAGTTACGGCCCGGTCGGCACTGAAGCTTTCTTT,CASSYGPVGTEAFF
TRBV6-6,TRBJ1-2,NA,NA,TGTGCCAGCAGTCTATCACAGGGTAACTATGGCTACACCTTC,CASSLSQGNYGYTF
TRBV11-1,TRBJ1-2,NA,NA,TGTGCCAGCAGCGAAAACAACCTGCCTCACTATGGCTACACCTTC,CASSENNLPHYGYTF
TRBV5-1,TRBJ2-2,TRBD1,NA,TGCGCCAGCAGCTCCGGGACAGTAAACACCGGGGAGCTGTTTTTT,CASSSGTVNTGELFF
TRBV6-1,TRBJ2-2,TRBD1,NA,TGTGCCAGCAGCTTGGACAGGGGGCGTACCGGGGAGCTGTTTTTT,CASSLDRGRTGELFF
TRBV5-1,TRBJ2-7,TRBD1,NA,TGCGCCAGCAGCTCCGGACAGGGGGCCTACGAGCAGTACTTC,CASSSGQGAYEQYF
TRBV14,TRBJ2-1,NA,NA,TGTGCCAGCAGCCAAGCCCCCAATGAGCAGTTCTTC,CASSQAPNEQFF
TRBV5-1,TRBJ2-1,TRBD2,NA,TGCGCCAGCAGCTTGGGTAGCGGGAGTAACAATGAGCAGTTCTTC,CASSLGSGSNNEQFF
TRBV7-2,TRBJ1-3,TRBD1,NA,TGTGCCAGCAGTTACGACAGGGAACAAAAGGCTGGAAACACCATATATTTT,CASSYDREQKAGNTIYF
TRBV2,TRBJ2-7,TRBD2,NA,TGTGCCAGCAATATGTGGGAGGGCTCCGAGCAGTACTTC,CASNMWEGSEQYF